This T cell receptor (beta chain) was documented in a study of shared clonotypes between healthy human individuals. At the level of the study: Two female and a few male donors aged 18 to 49 were enrolled.

Sequencing of unsorted PBMC DNA was carried out using ten immunoSEQ deep assay plates. In the original workflow: Filtering was not the same, since immunoSEQ gave junction-only sequences without quality scores. Here immunoSEQ multiplex PCR was the method, and the copy in TCRdb shows in-frame clones only, minus some. For V, J and clone size, that table is used; D and trimming come from the DNA. Of approximately 440,000 clones in the sample, 75% to 80% were seen once. This CDR3 contains 13 residues. Trimming left V 1 base short and J 3 bases short, with 6 bases between. Per germline, CDR1 LGHNA and CDR2 YNFKEQ. Comment on this clone: A far larger clone is only one base removed, so a read error is likely.

The rearrangement links TRBV4-2 to TRBJ1-2; D is uncertain. The material sequenced was PBMCs. The source of this sequence is a middle-aged woman in good health. Some clones in this sample may be carry-over from other donors' samples. CDR3 region: CASSQGGYYGYTF. The CDR3, as DNA: TGTGCCAGCAGCCAAGGCGGTTACTATGGCTACACCTTC.